In its sample, the clone carrying this T cell receptor (beta chain) was seen many times. Its antigen remains unidentified. Template material for amplifying TCR beta CDR3 regions consisted of RNA transcripts. HTBI primers drove first-round RT-PCR of the TCR CDR3. MiXCR was run by TCRdb on the multiplex PCR reads, yielding one entry per CDR3 protein. Seen here are 450,000 to 650,000 distinct CDR3 sequences, over 12% observed once, and the top ten hold roughly 7.7%. The data stem from a study of T cells in Graves' hyperthyroidism and ophthalmopathy. Overall study results and limits: Progression to ophthalmopathy was predicted a median of approximately 6.4 months early.

Germline V gene lookup returns CDR1 LNHDA and CDR2 SQIVND (reference sequence). The CDR3 runs 14 residues. Trimming took 5 bases from V and 4 from J; bases not matched to a gene: 5. Cells are PBMCs isolated from around 9.4 ml of fresh blood. V and J are TRBV19 and TRBJ1-1, with 9 positions matching TRBD1. The sequencing input was blood. This TCR was recovered from a young woman with Graves' ophthalmopathy. The CDR3 DNA follows: TGTGCCAGTAGTTCCCGGGACAGGGCCACTGAAGCTTTCTTT. The encoded protein is CASSSRDRATEAFF.